This passage covers 11 T cell receptor beta chains from one sample sequenced in a study. TCRdb passed the 5' RACE reads through MiXCR, listing each CDR3 protein once. The sample lists over 50,000 distinct CDR3 sequences, more than 25% seen once, with roughly 2.1% in the top ten. The sequenced material came from tumor-infiltrating naive CD4+ T cells sorted from the breast tumor. Stated subset: naive CD4+ T cells, CD4+CD45RA+CD25-. Receptors originate from a female donor with breast cancer.

The rearrangement links TRBV7-9 to TRBJ2-1; 9 positions match TRBD2. This CDR3 spans 14 amino acids. Germline CDR1 and CDR2: SEHNR and FQNEAQ (reference sequence). J was trimmed by 8 bases and V by 2 bases; bases with no gene match: 4. CDR3 loop: CASSLMAGGDEQFF. The CDR3 DNA is TGTGCCAGCAGCTTAATGGCGGGAGGGGATGAGCAGTTCTTC.

On this clonotype: Possible read error: a much larger clone is one base away. The chain employs TRBV6-6 and TRBJ2-1; the match to TRBD1 covers 9 bases. Germline CDR1 and CDR2: MNHNY and SVGAGI (reference sequence). The length of the CDR3 is 16 residues. V was clipped by 8 bases and J by 3 bases; unmatched bases: 11. The CDR3 nucleotides read TGTGCCAGCGGTCCAGGGCCGGGACAGGGCTACAATGAGCAGTTCTTC. Translating gives CASGPGPGQGYNEQFF.

CDR3 sequence reads: CASSGDRSYEQYF. DNA of the CDR3: TGTGCCAGCAGTGGGGACAGATCCTACGAGCAGTACTTC. The chain joins TRBV25-1 to TRBJ2-7; 7 bases match TRBD1. The CDR3 covers 13 residues. With 4 bases clipped from V and 1 base from J, the junction kept 1 base outside the gene matches. Germline V gene data show CDR1 as MGHDK and CDR2 as SYGVNS.

This clonotype has a handful of counts. The chain recombines TRBV14 with TRBJ2-7; tentative D call: TRBD2 (6 bases). This CDR3 is built from 13 residues. Trimming removed 3 bases at V and 6 bases at J, with 12 bases between. The V gene's germline CDR1 is SGHDN and CDR2 FVKESK. The CDR3 DNA follows: TGTGCCAGCAGCCAGAGCGGGTGGGCCGAGCAGTACTTC. It translates to CASSQSGWAEQYF. The whole variable domain, filled in from reference TRBV14 and TRBJ2-7, reads EAGVTQFPSHSVIEKGQTVTLRCDPISGHDNLYWYRRVMGKEIKFLLHFVKESKQDESGMPNNRFLAERTGGTYSTLKVQPAELEDSGVYFCASSQSGWAEQYFGPGTRLTVT.

On this clonotype itself: A read error may explain this, as a much larger clone is one base away. The chain links TRBV5-5 to TRBJ2-1; TRBD2 aligns across 7 bases. The CDR3 runs to 17 residues. Germline CDR1 is SGHKS and CDR2 is YYEKEE (reference sequence). Trimming at V came to 3 bases and at J to 4 bases, leaving 13 bases not matched to a gene. CDR3 DNA sequence: TGTGCCAGCAGCTCCCCCCCAGGGAGCGGGATTTACAATGAGCAGTTCTTC. Translating it yields CASSSPPGSGIYNEQFF.

The V call is TRBV5-4, the J call TRBJ2-2, with D perhaps TRBD1 (5 bases). The CDR3 totals 14 residues. V was cut by 6 bases and J by 1 base, with 10 bases left in between. Germline-derived CDR1 and CDR2 are SGHNT and YYREEE (reference sequence). In DNA, the CDR3 is TGTGCCAGCACCAAGGACAAGAACACCGGGGAGCTGTTTTTT. Translated, it gives CASTKDKNTGELFF.

This clonotype has a handful of counts. The CDR3 DNA reads as TGTGCCAGCAGCCCTGACAGTACGGTTGGCTACACCTTC. It is translated as CASSPDSTVGYTF. The chain has TRBV7-3 and TRBJ1-2; a weak D match, TRBD1 (5 bases). Trimming left V 5 bases short and J 7 bases short, with 14 bases between. Germline V gene lookup returns CDR1 SGHTA and CDR2 FQGTGA. The CDR3 sequence is 13 residues long. The whole variable domain, filled in from reference TRBV7-3 and TRBJ1-2, reads GAGVSQTPSNKVTEKGKYVELRCDPISGHTALYWYRQSLGQGPEFLIYFQGTGAADDSGLPNDRFFAVRPEGSVSTLKIQRTERGDSAVYLCASSPDSTVGYTFGSGTRLTVV.

This rearrangement joins TRBV7-6 to TRBJ2-1; D unresolved. V shed 2 bases and J shed 5 bases, with 19 bases lying between them. Germline V gives CDR1 SGHVS, CDR2 FNYEAQ. The CDR3 covers 17 residues. The CDR3 reads CASSLIPRLSLNNEQFF. For the CDR3, the DNA is TGTGCCAGCAGCTTAATCCCCCGGCTCAGCCTAAACAATGAGCAGTTCTTC. Variable domain in full (rest from reference TRBV7-6 and TRBJ2-1): GAGVSQSPRYKVTKRGQDVALRCDPISGHVSLYWYRQALGQGPEFLTYFNYEAQQDKSGLPNDRFSAERPEGSISTLTIQRTEQRDSAMYRCASSLIPRLSLNNEQFFGPGTRLTVL.

This clonotype came up many times. One end of the junction fails to match germline, which may point to a read error. The V call is TRBV11-3, the J call TRBJ1-3; D possibly corresponds to TRBD1 (6 bases). The CDR3 extends over 14 amino acids. Germline V gene sequence: CDR1 SGHNT, CDR2 YENEEA. The CDR3 nucleotides read TGTGCCAGCAGCTTGACAGGTTATGGAAGCACCATATATTTT. Amino acids: CASSLTGYGSTIYF.

A word on this clonotype: An end of the junction does not agree with germline; a read error may underlie this. The chain has TRBV20-1 and TRBJ2-2, with a possible D match to TRBD1 (6 bases). The CDR3 spans 14 residues. The germline V gene encodes CDR1 DFQATT and CDR2 SNEGSKA (reference sequence). CDR3 in amino acids: CGATGPSNTGELFF. CDR3 in DNA: TGCGGTGCTACAGGGCCCTCGAACACCGGGGAGCTGTTTTTT.

The chain joins TRBV4-1 to TRBJ2-7; D is possibly TRBD1 (5 bases). This CDR3 is 15 amino acids long. Germline lookup yields CDR1 MGHRA and CDR2 YSYEKL. The V end lost 0 bases, the J end lost 4 bases, and 13 bases lay between the germline ends. CDR3 loop: CASSQDRQGEYEQYF. The CDR3 DNA reads as TGCGCCAGCAGCCAAGATAGGCAGGGCGAGTACGAGCAGTACTTC.